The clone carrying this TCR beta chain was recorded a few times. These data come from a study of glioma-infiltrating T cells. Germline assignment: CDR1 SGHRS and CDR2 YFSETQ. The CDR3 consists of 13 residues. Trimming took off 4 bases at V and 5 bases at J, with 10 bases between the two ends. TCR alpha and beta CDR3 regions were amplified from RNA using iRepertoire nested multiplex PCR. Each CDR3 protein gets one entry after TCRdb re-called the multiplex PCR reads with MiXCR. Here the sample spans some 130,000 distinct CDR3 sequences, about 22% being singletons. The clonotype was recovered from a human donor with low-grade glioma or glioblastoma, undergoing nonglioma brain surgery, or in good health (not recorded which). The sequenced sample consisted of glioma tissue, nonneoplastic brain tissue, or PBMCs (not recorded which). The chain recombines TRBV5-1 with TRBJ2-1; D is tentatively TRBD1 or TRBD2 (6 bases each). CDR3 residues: CASSGGGNNEQFF. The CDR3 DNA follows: TGCGCCAGCAGCGGAGGGGGGAACAATGAGCAGTTCTTC.